A selection of T cell receptor beta chains follows, all from one sample in a study of shared clonotypes between healthy human individuals. Produced via immunoSEQ multiplex PCR; TCRdb's table is partial and in-frame only. The sample lists about 1.5 million clones, approximately 98% occurring once. The sequenced sample consisted of naive CD4+ T cells sorted from blood. The origin of the receptors is a man in his thirties or forties in good health. The CDR3 runs from the conserved cysteine through the conserved F or W. D genes are given only for firm matches. Only some rows state a clone size, as once, few, many or a class for expanded clones.

>TRBV9|TRBD1|TRBJ1-3|-
CASSKFSGTDGNTIYF
TGTGCCAGCAGCAAGTTCTCCGGGACAGATGGAAACACCATATATTTT
>TRBV2|-|TRBJ2-2|once
CASSEGRGGVGELFF
TGTGCCAGCAGTGAAGGCAGGGGCGGGGTCGGGGAGCTGTTTTTT
>TRBV5-1|-|TRBJ2-1|-
CASSNSSYNEQFF
TGCGCCAGCAGCAATAGCTCCTACAATGAGCAGTTCTTC
>TRBV5-1|-|TRBJ2-5|-
CASSLDTEEETQYF
TGCGCCAGCAGCTTGGATACAGAGGAGGAGACCCAGTACTTC
>TRBV9|-|TRBJ1-5|-
CASSAGVSLSNQPQHF
TGTGCCAGCAGCGCCGGAGTGAGCCTAAGCAATCAGCCCCAGCATTTT
>TRBV7-9|TRBD1|TRBJ2-7|-
CASSSPQRQGSRYEQYF
TGTGCCAGCAGCTCCCCTCAGAGACAGGGATCTCGGTACGAGCAGTACTTC
>TRBV7-3|TRBD1|TRBJ1-1|-
CASSSGGHTEAFF
TGTGCCAGCAGCTCAGGGGGGCACACTGAAGCTTTCTTT
>TRBV10-3|-|TRBJ1-4|-
CATTGHTNEKLFF
TGTGCCACTACGGGGCACACTAATGAAAAACTGTTTTTT
>TRBV5-1|TRBD1|TRBJ2-7|-
CASSPGTGFYEQYF
TGCGCCAGCAGCCCCGGGACAGGGTTCTACGAGCAGTACTTC
>TRBV7-2|TRBD2|TRBJ2-1|-
CASKEAGGTYNEQFF
TGTGCCAGCAAGGAAGCGGGAGGCACCTACAATGAGCAGTTCTTC
>TRBV18|-|TRBJ2-2|-
CASSPEAGIGELFF
TGTGCCAGCTCACCCGAGGCGGGAATCGGGGAGCTGTTTTTT
>TRBV5-1|-|TRBJ1-1|-
CASSFHLGMNTEAFF
TGCGCCAGCAGCTTTCATCTTGGTATGAACACTGAAGCTTTCTTT
>TRBV28|TRBD1|TRBJ1-5|-
CASSLWTVRDRAVQPQHF
TGTGCCAGCAGTTTATGGACGGTTCGTGACAGGGCGGTACAGCCCCAGCATTTT
>TRBV19|-|TRBJ2-7|once
CASSISFGASEQYF
TGTGCCAGTAGTATTTCCTTTGGAGCCTCCGAGCAGTACTTC
>TRBV5-1|TRBD1|TRBJ2-7|-
CASSFVRDRTYEQYF
TGCGCCAGCAGCTTCGTGAGGGACAGAACCTACGAGCAGTACTTC
>TRBV6-1|-|TRBJ2-2|-
CASRRTANTGELFF
TGTGCCAGCAGGAGGACAGCGAACACCGGGGAGCTGTTTTTT
>TRBV11-2|-|TRBJ2-7|-
CASSSRSSYEQYF
TGTGCCAGCAGCTCTAGGAGCTCCTACGAGCAGTACTTC
>TRBV5-1|TRBD2|TRBJ2-7|-
CASSLMPSGSSYEQYF
TGCGCCAGCAGCTTGATGCCTAGCGGGAGTTCCTACGAGCAGTACTTC
>TRBV6-5|-|TRBJ1-5|few
CASSGGGNQPQHF
TGTGCCAGCAGTGGCGGGGGAAATCAGCCCCAGCATTTT
>TRBV7-2|-|TRBJ1-2|-
CASSSQGPSVYGYTF
TGTGCCAGCAGCTCACAGGGCCCTTCAGTCTATGGCTACACCTTC
>TRBV15|-|TRBJ2-3|-
CATSRDRRSDTQYF
TGTGCCACCAGCAGAGATCGCCGTTCAGATACGCAGTATTTT
>TRBV27|-|TRBJ2-7|once
CASSFRPGNEQYF
TGTGCCAGCAGTTTCCGTCCGGGGAACGAGCAGTACTTC
>TRBV4-1|-|TRBJ2-4|-
CASSQVVVRGKNIQYF
TGCGCCAGCAGCCAAGTCGTGGTTCGGGGCAAAAACATTCAGTACTTC
>TRBV5-1|TRBD2|TRBJ2-7|once
CASSWTSGSYEQYF
TGCGCCAGCAGCTGGACTAGCGGCTCCTACGAGCAGTACTTC
>TRBV14|TRBD2|TRBJ2-3|-
CASSQDWLAEDTQYF
TGTGCCAGCAGCCAAGATTGGCTAGCGGAAGATACGCAGTATTTT
>TRBV5-1|-|TRBJ2-2|-
CASSLVSPGYANTGELFF
TGCGCCAGCAGCTTGGTTTCCCCCGGTTACGCGAACACCGGGGAGCTGTTTTTT
>TRBV6-1|-|TRBJ2-3|-
CASTFTDTQYF
TGTGCCAGCACTTTCACAGATACGCAGTATTTT
>TRBV10-3|TRBD1|TRBJ2-7|-
CAISPQGTTSYEQYF
TGTGCCATCAGTCCACAGGGGACCACCTCCTACGAGCAGTACTTC
>TRBV7-9|TRBD2|TRBJ2-1|-
CASSLLLADSYNEQFF
TGTGCCAGCAGCTTATTACTAGCGGATTCCTACAATGAGCAGTTCTTC
>TRBV29-1|TRBD2|TRBJ2-3|-
CSVERTSGTPTDTQYF
TGCAGCGTAGAACGGACTAGCGGGACCCCCACAGATACGCAGTATTTT
>TRBV7-2|TRBD1|TRBJ1-5|-
CASSPSPGGYSNQPQHF
TGTGCCAGCAGCCCCTCCCCAGGGGGCTATAGCAATCAGCCCCAGCATTTT